This T cell receptor beta chain appears in the sequencing data of a study of radiotherapy plus CTLA-4 blockade in lung cancer. The wider study: Objective responses arose in roughly 18% of patients, and approximately 28% experienced disease control.

About this clone: Its antigen is unknown.

Overall study results and limits: Radiotherapy plus ipilimumab was followed by expansion in blood of tumor-derived TCR clones. Early shifts in blood T cell clones, with interferon-beta, reportedly predicted response best.

Clones were read by immunoSEQ multiplex PCR, and TCRdb kept only the in-frame ones, dropping some. Here the sample spans about 36,000 clones, around 77% being singletons. This TCR came from a human donor with non-small cell lung cancer who had stable disease on radiotherapy plus ipilimumab. Sequenced here: peripheral blood, sampled from a patient treated with radiotherapy plus ipilimumab.

CDR3 sequence reads: CASRLAGYNEQFF. The DNA of the CDR3 is TGTGCCAGCAGACTAGCGGGTTACAATGAGCAGTTCTTC. The rearrangement uses TRBV6-5 and TRBJ2-1; 9 nucleotides align to TRBD2. Trimming took 6 bases from V and 4 from J; bases not matched to a gene: 1. The CDR3 sequence is 13 residues long. Germline V CDR1 and CDR2: MNHEY, SVGAGI.